The rows below give T cell receptor beta chains drawn from one sample of a study of T cells expressing NK-cell markers. TCRdb re-called the 5' RACE reads and gives one entry per CDR3 protein, without DNA. The sample table includes a few hundred thousand distinct CDR3 sequences. The sequencing input was blood T cells: a sorted CD56 or NKG2C T cell subset, CD4+ or CD8+ T cells, or bulk PBMC T cells (not recorded which). The receptor set was obtained from a man aged 18-75 years in good health. Both conserved end residues are part of each CDR3.

TRBJ2-3,TRBV10-3,CAISSSGALGDTQYF
TRBJ2-4,TRBV20-1,CSASTGGRTKNIQYF
TRBJ2-6,TRBV9,CASSALPDRATAGANVLTF
TRBJ2-4,TRBV5-1,CASSPQVQLAKNIQYF
TRBJ2-3,TRBV28,CATNGGGDTDTQYF
TRBJ1-4,TRBV10-2,CATSPGTVVEKLFF
TRBJ2-3,TRBV20-1,CSAAGGRLAGTDTQYF
TRBJ1-3,TRBV7-8,CASSLTGGTTGNTIYF
TRBJ1-2,TRBV5-1,CASSLSPRGRGPDYTF
TRBJ1-2,TRBV2,CASSTDSVKFGYTF
TRBJ2-7,TRBV6-1,CASSERPDQNYEQYF
TRBJ2-7,TRBV5-1,CASKLTGGMSSYEQYF
TRBJ2-7,TRBV20-1,CSATGVGNYEQYF
TRBJ1-1,TRBV20-1,CSAPDRGTEAFF
TRBJ1-2,TRBV5-1,CASSLETGEGDGYTF
TRBJ2-7,TRBV20-1,CSARQGGGLPYEQYF
TRBJ2-7,TRBV29-1,CSVEDLVGRYF
TRBJ2-1,TRBV18,CASSPFGQGNNEQFF
TRBJ2-1,TRBV11-1,CASSWSRGSNEQFF
TRBJ1-2,TRBV5-5,CASSLYQGARLSYGYTF
TRBJ2-3,TRBV6-1,CASSEYRGGLPDTQYF
TRBJ2-5,TRBV12-5,CASGFSRLQETQYF
TRBJ2-1,TRBV12-3/TRBV12-4,CASGRPGYPYNEQFF
TRBJ1-2,TRBV28,CASSSQGAYGYTF
TRBJ2-7,TRBV10-2,CASSVYSSYEQYF
TRBJ1-1,TRBV7-9,CASRASDGNTEAFF
TRBJ2-7,TRBV3-1,CASTRSTVSYEQYF
TRBJ2-3,TRBV9,CASSHRNTADTQYF
TRBJ1-4,TRBV3-1,CASSLTGLKDEKLFF
TRBJ2-2,TRBV19,CASSTSGGLTGELFF
TRBJ1-1,TRBV5-6,CASSTTYEAFF
TRBJ2-2,TRBV5-1,CASSLSTRGVTGELFF
TRBJ2-2,TRBV27,CASSSSGLTGELFF
TRBJ2-5,TRBV7-9,CASSLQGASGETQYF
TRBJ2-3,TRBV7-9,CASSKSGTRTDTQYF
TRBJ2-5,TRBV7-9,CASSLDRLPYF
TRBJ2-1,TRBV4-2,CASSQAHSIGYNEQFF
TRBJ2-3,TRBV20-1,CSAPTRDRGGPGGTQYF
TRBJ1-3,TRBV5-1,CASSLVGPNSGNTIYF
TRBJ1-2,TRBV5-1,CASSPTGTRPNYGYTF